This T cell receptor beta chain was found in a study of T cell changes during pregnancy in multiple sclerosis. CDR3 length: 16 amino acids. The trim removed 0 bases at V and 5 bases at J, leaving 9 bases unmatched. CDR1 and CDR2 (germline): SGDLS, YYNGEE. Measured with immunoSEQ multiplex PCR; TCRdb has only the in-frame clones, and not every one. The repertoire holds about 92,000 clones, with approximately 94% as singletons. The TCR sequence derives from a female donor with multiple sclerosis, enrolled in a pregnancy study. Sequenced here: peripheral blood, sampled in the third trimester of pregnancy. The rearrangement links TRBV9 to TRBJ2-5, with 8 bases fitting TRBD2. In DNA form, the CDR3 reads TGTGCCAGCAGCGTAGATCTCCGCGGGAGGTGGGAGACCCAGTACTTC. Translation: CASSVDLRGRWETQYF. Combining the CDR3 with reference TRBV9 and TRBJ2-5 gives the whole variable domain DSGVTQTPKHLITATGQRVTLRCSPRSGDLSVYWYQQSLDQGLQFLIQYYNGEERAKGNILERFSAQQFPDLHSELNLSSLELGDSALYFCASSVDLRGRWETQYFGPGTRLLVL.